What follows are 14 T cell receptor beta chains derived from one specimen sequenced in a study of response to subunit inactivated influenza vaccine. TCRdb reprocessed the RT-PCR reads via MiXCR and lists one record per CDR3 protein. The sample shows 500,000 to 600,000 distinct CDR3 sequences, roughly 12% of them seen only once. These data were also reused for a study on T cells expressing NK-cell markers. As that study records: What made the TCR beta cDNA was 5'RACE template switching with UMIs.

Specimen: PBMCs from blood, collected on the day of vaccination. Receptors were obtained from a man aged 45 to 65 who received an inactivated influenza vaccine.

This clonotype was observed at least ten times. The V gene is TRBV24-1, the J gene TRBJ1-5; tentatively, D is TRBD1 (6 bases). The CDR3 has 14 amino acids. Trimming took 4 bases from V and 4 from J, leaving 10 bases between them. Germline V lookup: CDR1 KGHDR, CDR2 SFDVKD. This CDR3 reads CATSDSGQNQPQHF. The CDR3 nucleotides are TGTGCCACCAGTGACTCCGGACAGAATCAGCCCCAGCATTTT.

The chain couples TRBV10-3 to TRBJ2-7, with TRBD1 matching over 7 bases. J was trimmed by 0 bases and V by 4 bases; bases with no gene match: 3. The CDR3 totals 14 residues. The V gene's germline CDR1 is ENHRY and CDR2 SYGVKD. The CDR3 DNA reads TGTGCCATCAGTGCTGGGACAGTCTCCTACGAGCAGTACTTC. This gives the protein CAISAGTVSYEQYF.

In this sample, this clonotype turned up many times. This chain links TRBV5-5 with TRBJ2-2, with TRBD1 matching over 7 bases. This CDR3 spans 16 amino acids. Germline CDR1 reads SGHKS; CDR2 reads YYEKEE (reference sequence). Losses at the gene ends were 3 bases for V and 0 bases for J; bases not matched to a gene: 5. Here the CDR3 DNA reads TGTGCCAGCAGCTGGGAAGGACAGGCGAACACCGGGGAGCTGTTTTTT. It specifies CASSWEGQANTGELFF. Full variable domain (rest looked up from reference TRBV5-5 and TRBJ2-2): DAGVTQSPTHLIKTRGQQVTLRCSPISGHKSVSWYQQVLGQGPQFIFQYYEKEERGRGNFPDRFSARQFPNYSSELNVNALLLGDSALYLCASSWEGQANTGELFFGEGSRLTVL.

This rearrangement joins TRBV11-2 to TRBJ2-7; 14 bases line up with TRBD2. Germline CDR1 is SGHAT and CDR2 is FQNNGV. CDR3 length: 18 residues. With V trimmed by 5 bases and J by 4 bases, 13 bases remained unmatched. CDR3 protein: CASSLRGLAGGLTYEQYF. Written as DNA, the CDR3 is TGTGCCAGCAGCCTAAGAGGACTAGCGGGAGGCCTAACTTACGAGCAGTACTTC.

In this sample, this clonotype turned up a few times. V gene TRBV3-1 combines with J gene TRBJ2-7; D is uncertain. The CDR3 contains 17 residues. Germline V lookup: CDR1 LGHDT, CDR2 YNNKEL (reference sequence). Trimming pared 1 base from V and 4 bases from J, leaving 20 bases between. CDR3 sequence: CASSQGSPRGSLYEQYF. CDR3 in DNA: TGTGCCAGCAGCCAAGGGTCGCCTAGAGGTTCCCTATACGAGCAGTACTTC.

This clonotype was counted between two and nine times. This chain joins TRBV11-2 and TRBJ1-6, with D perhaps matching TRBD1 (5 bases). The CDR3 has 15 residues. In germline, CDR1 is SGHAT, CDR2 FQNNGV. V dropped 1 base and J dropped 5 bases, with 9 bases sitting between them. The CDR3 nucleotides are TGTGCCAGCAGCTTAGGTTTGGGGGATAATTCACCCCTCCACTTT. It translates to CASSLGLGDNSPLHF.

V and J are TRBV28 and TRBJ2-6, with D tentatively TRBD1 or TRBD2 (5 bases each). The CDR3 loop spans 21 amino acids. The V end lost 4 bases, the J end lost 3 bases, and 28 bases lay between the germline ends. In germline, CDR1 is MDHEN, CDR2 SYDVKM. The CDR3 here is CASSYTLDPGAGKGGANVLTF. The CDR3 DNA is TGTGCCAGCAGTTACACATTGGACCCCGGGGCCGGGAAAGGTGGGGCCAACGTCCTGACTTTC.

The chain links TRBV15 to TRBJ2-5, with 7 bases aligning to TRBD1. The CDR3 runs 17 residues. With V trimmed by 1 base and J by 5 bases, 13 bases remained unmatched. Germline lookup yields CDR1 LNHNV and CDR2 YYDKDF (reference sequence). Here the CDR3 DNA reads TGTGCCACCAGCAGAGCCGGGCGTGGCAGGGGGAAGGAGACCCAGTACTTC. Protein sequence: CATSRAGRGRGKETQYF.

The V and J genes are TRBV7-2 and TRBJ2-3; TRBD2 agrees at 9 bases. The germline gives CDR1 SGHTA, CDR2 FQGNSA. Unmatched junction bases numbered 10, after V lost 1 base and J lost 5 bases. The CDR3 covers 17 residues. CDR3 in amino acids: CASSLVSSGGRGDTQYF. As DNA, the CDR3 is TGTGCCAGCAGCTTAGTATCGAGCGGGGGGCGGGGAGATACGCAGTATTTT.

This clonotype was found a few times. The chain recombines TRBV30 with TRBJ2-7, with D maybe TRBD1 (6 bases). Germline V gives CDR1 GTSNPN, CDR2 SVGIG (reference sequence). Trimming pared 4 bases from V and 2 bases from J, leaving 21 bases between. The CDR3 has 16 amino acids. The CDR3 reads CAWIQDPTGKPYEQYF. CDR3 bases: TGTGCCTGGATTCAGGACCCGACAGGCAAACCCTACGAGCAGTACTTC.

This clonotype was seen a few times. The chain uses TRBV29-1 and TRBJ2-1, with D possibly matching TRBD2 (5 bases). Trimming shortened V by 7 bases and J by 10 bases, and 14 bases separated the two germline ends. CDR1 SQVTM and CDR2 ANQGSEA come from the germline V gene. This CDR3 comprises 11 residues. The CDR3 here is CSGPLRGEQFF. The DNA for the CDR3 is TGCAGCGGTCCCCTGCGAGGGGAGCAGTTCTTC.

The rearrangement joins TRBV5-8 to TRBJ1-5; D unresolved. CDR3 length equals 15 residues. Germline loops: CDR1 SGHTS, CDR2 YDEGEE. The ends were cut back, 4 bases at V and 0 bases at J, with 11 bases in the middle. CDR3 in amino acids: CASSTLGFSNQPQHF. CDR3 DNA: TGTGCCAGCAGCACTCTCGGTTTTAGCAATCAGCCCCAGCATTTT.

The table lists this clonotype with a few counts. The chain uses TRBV5-1 and TRBJ2-5; 7 nucleotides match TRBD1. The CDR3 has 17 residues. Germline V gene sequence: CDR1 SGHRS, CDR2 YFSETQ. J was trimmed by 2 bases and V by 0 bases; bases with no gene match: 10. CDR3 in DNA: TGCGCCAGCAGCTTGGGAGGGGGCGGTACCAGTCAAGAGACCCAGTACTTC. This encodes CASSLGGGGTSQETQYF.

This chain connects TRBV28 to TRBJ2-1; 9 nucleotides match TRBD2. This CDR3 contains 14 residues. J gave up 5 bases and V 3 bases, and 2 bases lay outside the gene matches. The germline CDR1 and CDR2 sequences are MDHEN and SYDVKM. CDR3 region: CASSLLAGHNEQFF. The DNA of the CDR3 is TGTGCCAGCAGTTTGCTAGCGGGGCACAATGAGCAGTTCTTC.